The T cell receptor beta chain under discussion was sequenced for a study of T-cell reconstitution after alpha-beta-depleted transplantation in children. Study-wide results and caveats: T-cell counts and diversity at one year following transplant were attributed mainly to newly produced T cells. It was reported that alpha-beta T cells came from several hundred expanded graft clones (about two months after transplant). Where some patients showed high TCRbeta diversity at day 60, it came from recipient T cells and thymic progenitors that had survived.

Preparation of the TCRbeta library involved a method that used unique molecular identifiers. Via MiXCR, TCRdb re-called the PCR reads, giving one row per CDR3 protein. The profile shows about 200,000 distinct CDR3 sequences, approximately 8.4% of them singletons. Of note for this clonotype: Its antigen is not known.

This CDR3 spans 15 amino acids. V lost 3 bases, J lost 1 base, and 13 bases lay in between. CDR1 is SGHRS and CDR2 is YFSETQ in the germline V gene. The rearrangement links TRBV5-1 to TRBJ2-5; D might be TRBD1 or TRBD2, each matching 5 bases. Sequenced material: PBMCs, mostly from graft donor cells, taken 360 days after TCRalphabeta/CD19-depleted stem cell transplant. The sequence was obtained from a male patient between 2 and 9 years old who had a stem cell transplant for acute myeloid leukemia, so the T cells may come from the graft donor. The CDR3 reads CASSWRQGTQETQYF. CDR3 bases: TGCGCCAGCAGCTGGAGGCAGGGAACCCAAGAGACCCAGTACTTC.